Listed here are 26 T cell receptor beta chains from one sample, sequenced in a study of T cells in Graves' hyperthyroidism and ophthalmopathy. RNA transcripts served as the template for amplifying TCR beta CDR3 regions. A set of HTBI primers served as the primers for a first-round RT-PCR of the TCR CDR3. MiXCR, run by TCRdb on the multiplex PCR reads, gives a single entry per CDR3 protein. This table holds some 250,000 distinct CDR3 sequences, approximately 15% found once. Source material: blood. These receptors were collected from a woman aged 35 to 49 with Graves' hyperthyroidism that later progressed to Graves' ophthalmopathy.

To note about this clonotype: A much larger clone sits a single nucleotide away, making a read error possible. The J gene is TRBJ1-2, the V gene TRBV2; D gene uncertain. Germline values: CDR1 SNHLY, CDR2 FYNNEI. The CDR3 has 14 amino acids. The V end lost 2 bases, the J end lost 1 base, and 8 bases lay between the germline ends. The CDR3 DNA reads TGTGCCAGCAGTGAATTAAACGGTAACTATGGCTACACCTTC. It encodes CASSELNGNYGYTF.

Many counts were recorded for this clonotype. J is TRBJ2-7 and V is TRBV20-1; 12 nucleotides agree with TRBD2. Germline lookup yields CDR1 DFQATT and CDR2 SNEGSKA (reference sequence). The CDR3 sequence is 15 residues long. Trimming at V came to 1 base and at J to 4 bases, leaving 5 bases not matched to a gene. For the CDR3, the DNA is TGCAGTGCTAGAGCACTAGCGGGAGGAGGGTACGAGCAGTACTTC. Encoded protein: CSARALAGGGYEQYF.

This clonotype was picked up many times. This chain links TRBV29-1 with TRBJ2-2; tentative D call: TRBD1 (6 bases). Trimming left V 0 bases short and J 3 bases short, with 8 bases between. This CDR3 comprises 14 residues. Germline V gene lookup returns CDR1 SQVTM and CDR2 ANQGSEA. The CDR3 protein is CSVEEQGDTGELFF. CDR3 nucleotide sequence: TGCAGCGTTGAAGAACAGGGAGACACCGGGGAGCTGTTTTTT.

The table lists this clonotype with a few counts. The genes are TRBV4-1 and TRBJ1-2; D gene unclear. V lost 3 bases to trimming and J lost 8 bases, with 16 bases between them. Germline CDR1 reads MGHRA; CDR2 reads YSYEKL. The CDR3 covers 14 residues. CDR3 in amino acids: CASSHAEQIEGYTF. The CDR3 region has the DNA TGCGCCAGCAGCCATGCTGAACAGATCGAAGGCTACACCTTC.

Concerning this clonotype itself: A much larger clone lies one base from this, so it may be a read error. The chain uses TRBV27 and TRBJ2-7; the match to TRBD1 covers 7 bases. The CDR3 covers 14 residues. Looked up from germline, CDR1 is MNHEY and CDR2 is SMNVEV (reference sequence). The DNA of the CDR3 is TGTGTCAGCAGTCCCCAGGGGGAGACCTACGAGCAGTACTTC. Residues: CVSSPQGETYEQYF.

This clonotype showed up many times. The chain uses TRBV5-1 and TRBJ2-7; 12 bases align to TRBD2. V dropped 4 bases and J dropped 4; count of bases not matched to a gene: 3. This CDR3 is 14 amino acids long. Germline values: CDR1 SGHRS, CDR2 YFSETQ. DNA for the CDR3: TGCGCCAGCAGCATGGGGACTAGCGGGTACGAGCAGTACTTC. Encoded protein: CASSMGTSGYEQYF.

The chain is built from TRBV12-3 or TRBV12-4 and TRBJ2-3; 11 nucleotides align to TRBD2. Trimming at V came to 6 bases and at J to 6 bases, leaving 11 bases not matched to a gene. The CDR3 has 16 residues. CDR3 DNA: TGTGCCAGCAGCCCCACTAGCGGGAGTTCTATGGATACGCAGTATTTT. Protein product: CASSPTSGSSMDTQYF.

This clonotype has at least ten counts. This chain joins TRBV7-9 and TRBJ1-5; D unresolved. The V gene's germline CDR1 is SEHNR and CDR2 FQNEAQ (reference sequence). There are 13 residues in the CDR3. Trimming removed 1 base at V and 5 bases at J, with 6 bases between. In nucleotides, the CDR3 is TGTGCCAGCAGCTTAGGGACTGATCAGCCCCAGCATTTT. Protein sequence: CASSLGTDQPQHF.

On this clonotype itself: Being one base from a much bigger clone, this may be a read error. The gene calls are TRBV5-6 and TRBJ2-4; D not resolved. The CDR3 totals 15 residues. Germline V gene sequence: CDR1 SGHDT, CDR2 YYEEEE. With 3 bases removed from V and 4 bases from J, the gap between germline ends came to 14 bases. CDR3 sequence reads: CASSSPLLPKNIQYF. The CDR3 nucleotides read TGTGCCAGCAGCTCCCCGTTGTTGCCAAAAAACATTCAGTACTTC.

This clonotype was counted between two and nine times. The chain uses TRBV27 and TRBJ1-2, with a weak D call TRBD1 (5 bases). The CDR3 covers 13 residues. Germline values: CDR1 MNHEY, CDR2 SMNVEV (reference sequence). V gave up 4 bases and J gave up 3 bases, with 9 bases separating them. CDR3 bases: TGTGCCAGCAGTTCACAGGCGGACTATGGCTACACCTTC. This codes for CASSSQADYGYTF.

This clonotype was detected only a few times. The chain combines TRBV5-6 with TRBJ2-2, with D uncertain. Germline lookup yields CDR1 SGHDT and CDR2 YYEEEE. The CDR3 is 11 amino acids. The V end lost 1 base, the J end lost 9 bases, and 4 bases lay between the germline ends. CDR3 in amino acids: CASSLHRELFF. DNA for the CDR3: TGTGCCAGCAGCTTGCATAGGGAGCTGTTTTTT.

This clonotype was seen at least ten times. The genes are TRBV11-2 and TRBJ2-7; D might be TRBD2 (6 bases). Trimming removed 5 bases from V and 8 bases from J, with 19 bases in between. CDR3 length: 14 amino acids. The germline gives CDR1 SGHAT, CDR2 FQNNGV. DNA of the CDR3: TGTGCCAGCAGCGCAGTCCGGGACTTCTATCAGCAGTACTTC. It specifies CASSAVRDFYQQYF.

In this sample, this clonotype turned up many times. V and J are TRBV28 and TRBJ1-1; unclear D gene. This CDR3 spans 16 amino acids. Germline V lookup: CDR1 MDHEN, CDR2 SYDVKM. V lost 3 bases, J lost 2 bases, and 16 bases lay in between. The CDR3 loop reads CASSFSPGRLNTEAFF. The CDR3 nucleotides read TGTGCCAGCAGTTTTTCCCCCGGCAGACTTAACACTGAAGCTTTCTTT.

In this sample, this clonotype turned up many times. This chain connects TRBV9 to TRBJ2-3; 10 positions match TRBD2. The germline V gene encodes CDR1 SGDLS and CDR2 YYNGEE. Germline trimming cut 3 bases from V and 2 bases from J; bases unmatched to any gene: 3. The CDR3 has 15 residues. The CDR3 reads CASSALAGDTDTQYF. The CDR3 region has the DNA TGTGCCAGCAGCGCGCTAGCGGGAGACACAGATACGCAGTATTTT.

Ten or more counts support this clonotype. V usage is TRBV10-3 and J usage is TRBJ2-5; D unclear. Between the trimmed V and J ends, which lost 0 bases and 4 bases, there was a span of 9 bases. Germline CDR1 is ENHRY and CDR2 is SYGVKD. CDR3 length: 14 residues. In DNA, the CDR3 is TGTGCCATCAGTGAGTCGTCCTCTACAGAGACCCAGTACTTC. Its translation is CAISESSSTETQYF.

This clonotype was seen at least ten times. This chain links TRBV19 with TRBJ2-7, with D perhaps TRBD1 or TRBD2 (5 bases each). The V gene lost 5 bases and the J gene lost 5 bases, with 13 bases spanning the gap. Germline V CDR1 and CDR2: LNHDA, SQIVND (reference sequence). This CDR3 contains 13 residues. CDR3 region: CASSLQGVNEQYF. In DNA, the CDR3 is TGTGCCAGTAGTCTGCAGGGAGTCAACGAGCAGTACTTC. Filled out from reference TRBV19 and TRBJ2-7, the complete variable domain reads DGGITQSPKYLFRKEGQNVTLSCEQNLNHDAMYWYRQDPGQGLRLIYYSQIVNDFQKGDIAEGYSVSREKKESFPLTVTSAQKNPTAFYLCASSLQGVNEQYFGPGTRLTVT.

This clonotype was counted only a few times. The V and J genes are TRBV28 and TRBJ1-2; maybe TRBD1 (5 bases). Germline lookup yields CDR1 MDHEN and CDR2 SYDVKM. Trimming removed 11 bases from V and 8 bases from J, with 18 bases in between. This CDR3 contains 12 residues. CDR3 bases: TGTGCCTCAATCGCCGGGACGGGAGGCTACACCTTC. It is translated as CASIAGTGGYTF.

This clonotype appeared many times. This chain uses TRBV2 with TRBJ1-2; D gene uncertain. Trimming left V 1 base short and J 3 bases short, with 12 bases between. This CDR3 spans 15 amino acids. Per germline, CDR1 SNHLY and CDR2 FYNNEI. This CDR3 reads CASSEGEYPYYGYTF. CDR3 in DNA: TGTGCCAGCAGTGAAGGTGAATATCCCTACTATGGCTACACCTTC. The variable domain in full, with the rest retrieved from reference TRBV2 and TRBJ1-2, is EPEVTQTPSHQVTQMGQEVILRCVPISNHLYFYWYRQILGQKVEFLVSFYNNEISEKSEIFDDQFSVERPDGSNFTLKIRSTKLEDSAMYFCASSEGEYPYYGYTFGSGTRLTVV.

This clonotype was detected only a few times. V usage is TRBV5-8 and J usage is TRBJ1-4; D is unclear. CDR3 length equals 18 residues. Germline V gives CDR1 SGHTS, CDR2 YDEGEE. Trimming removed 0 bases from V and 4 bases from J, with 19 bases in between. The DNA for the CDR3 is TGTGCCAGCAGCTTGGTGTACCACACGATGTGGAATAATGAAAAACTGTTTTTT. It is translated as CASSLVYHTMWNNEKLFF.

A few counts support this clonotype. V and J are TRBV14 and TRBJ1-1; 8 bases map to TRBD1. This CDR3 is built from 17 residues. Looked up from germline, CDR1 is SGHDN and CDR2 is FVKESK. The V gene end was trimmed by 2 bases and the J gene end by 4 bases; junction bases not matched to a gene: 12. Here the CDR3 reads CASSQWDRMAKGTEAFF. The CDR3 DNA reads TGTGCCAGCAGCCAATGGGACAGGATGGCCAAGGGCACTGAAGCTTTCTTT.

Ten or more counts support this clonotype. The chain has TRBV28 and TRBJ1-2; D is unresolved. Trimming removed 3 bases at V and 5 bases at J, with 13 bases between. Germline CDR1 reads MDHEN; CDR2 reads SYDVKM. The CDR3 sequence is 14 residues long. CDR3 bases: TGTGCCAGCAGTTTGGCAGGAGGTATTTATGGCTACACCTTC. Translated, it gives CASSLAGGIYGYTF.

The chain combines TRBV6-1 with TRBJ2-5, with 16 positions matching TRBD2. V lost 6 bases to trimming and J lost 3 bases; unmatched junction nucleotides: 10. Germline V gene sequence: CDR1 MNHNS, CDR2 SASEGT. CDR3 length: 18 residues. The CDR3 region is CASSPGTSGRGVKETQYF. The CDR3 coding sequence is TGTGCCAGCAGCCCCGGGACTAGCGGGAGGGGAGTGAAAGAGACCCAGTACTTC.

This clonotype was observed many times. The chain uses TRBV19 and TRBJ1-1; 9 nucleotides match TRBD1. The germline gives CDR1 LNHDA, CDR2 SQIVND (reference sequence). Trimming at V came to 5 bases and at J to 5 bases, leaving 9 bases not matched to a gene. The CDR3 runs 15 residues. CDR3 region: CASSVQQGAWTEAFF. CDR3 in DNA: TGTGCCAGTAGTGTTCAACAGGGGGCGTGGACTGAAGCTTTCTTT.

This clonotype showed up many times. The CDR3 DNA is TGCGCCAGCAGCCAAGTCGGAGGGAAGAACGAGCAGTACTTC. It codes for CASSQVGGKNEQYF. V usage is TRBV4-1 and J usage is TRBJ2-7, with D possibly being TRBD2 (6 bases). Germline loops: CDR1 MGHRA, CDR2 YSYEKL. The CDR3 extends over 14 amino acids. V gave up 1 base and J gave up 5 bases, with 12 bases separating them.

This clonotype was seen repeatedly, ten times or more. The CDR3 sequence is CASSLEVTSEQGETQYF. CDR3 coding DNA: TGTGCCAGCAGTTTAGAGGTGACTAGCGAGCAGGGAGAGACCCAGTACTTC. V usage is TRBV12-3 or TRBV12-4 and J usage is TRBJ2-5, with 8 bases that match TRBD2. After removal of 1 base from V and 4 bases from J, the junction contained 11 bases not matched to a gene. The CDR3 covers 17 residues.

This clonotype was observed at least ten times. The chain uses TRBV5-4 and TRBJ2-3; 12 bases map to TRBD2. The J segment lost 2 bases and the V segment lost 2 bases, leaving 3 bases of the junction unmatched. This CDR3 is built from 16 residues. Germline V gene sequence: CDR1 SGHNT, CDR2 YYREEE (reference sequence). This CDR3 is CASSFRTSGTTDTQYF. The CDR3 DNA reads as TGTGCCAGCAGCTTCCGGACTAGCGGGACCACAGATACGCAGTATTTT.